Below, one TCR beta chain is given with its context. Generated by immunoSEQ multiplex PCR, the TCRdb table keeps only in-frame clones and is missing some. The data show 100,000 to 150,000 clones, nearly 90% seen once. The sample originates from a study of control samples from healthy donors and cancer patients. Looked up from germline, CDR1 is SGHNT and CDR2 is YYREEE (reference sequence). The CDR3 consists of 16 residues. The ends lost 5 bases at V and 1 base at J; junction bases unmatched: 7. The source of this sequence is a man aged 50-59 years in good health. The V and J genes are TRBV5-4 and TRBJ2-2; 8 bases fit TRBD1. The sequencing sample was made of blood. The CDR3 spells CASRPQGAMNTGELFF. In DNA form, the CDR3 reads TGTGCCAGCAGGCCCCAGGGGGCTATGAACACCGGGGAGCTGTTTTTT.